The clone carrying this T cell receptor beta chain has more than one count but fewer than ten. Its antigen is as yet unknown. Reverse transcribing all isolated RNA meant expressed TCRB transcripts were sequenced. Only in-frame clones appear in the TCRdb table, and some are missing; sequencing was by immunoSEQ multiplex PCR. The sample gives some 300,000 clones, 7% to 9% of which show up once; 1% is in the top ten. Deletions cut 2 bases from V and 5 bases from J, with 18 bases between. The CDR3 consists of 16 residues. Germline CDR1 is MDHEN and CDR2 is SYDVKM. The sample comes from a study of beta chain features in type 1 diabetes. Regarding the study as a whole: No resolution was reached here on whether HLA type influences TCRB rearrangement.

One heparinised blood draw averaging roughly 120 mL was given by each donor. The specimen sequenced was central memory CD4+ T cells from blood. The TCR originated in a woman aged 18-35 years in good health. The V gene is TRBV28, the J gene TRBJ2-5; D call uncertain. CDR3 nucleotide sequence: TGTGCCAGCAGTTTAGTCGTCTCGGGTCGTGGGGAGACCCAGTACTTC. Protein: CASSLVVSGRGETQYF.